This T cell receptor beta chain was sequenced during a study of read filtering for tumor transcriptome and immune sequencing. Study summary: Mean patient age was about 66 years, range roughly 40 to 80; over 16 male, around 15 female. DNase treatment preceded whole-transcriptome library preparation. Points from the study as a whole: Correlation between methods rose after single-read clonotypes were removed. Sorted CD138-negative bone marrow cells were not purified T cells.

This clonotype was counted many times. Its antigen remains unknown. This CDR3 has 17 amino acids. Germline CDR1 DFQATT, CDR2 SNEGSKA (reference sequence). J was trimmed by 2 bases and V by 3 bases; bases with no gene match: 9. The library was built from roughly 400 ng RNA with molecular barcoded adaptors for alpha/delta and beta/gamma chains. One entry per CDR3 protein results from TCRdb running MiXCR on the reads. Of tens of thousands of distinct CDR3 sequences in the sample, around 19% were seen once. Sequenced sample: a population of CD138-negative cells sorted from bone marrow. The receptor's source is a donor aged 40 or over with multiple myeloma. The rearrangement joins TRBV20-1 to TRBJ2-1; TRBD2 aligns across 11 bases. CDR3 coding DNA: TGCAGTGCTAGTCTAGCGGGAGGTCGAGGGACCTACAATGAGCAGTTCTTC. This sequence encodes CSASLAGGRGTYNEQFF.